Below are 5 T cell receptor beta chains sequenced from a single sample in a study of identical twins' blood T cells. TCRdb used MiXCR to reprocess the 5' RACE reads, holding one entry per CDR3 protein. Of roughly 340,000 distinct CDR3 sequences listed, roughly 31% are singletons. Sequencing input: PBMCs. Receptor source: a woman between 18 and 55 years old in good health.

The genes are TRBV3-1 and TRBJ2-5; 11 bases are a match to TRBD2. V gave up 5 bases and J gave up 0 bases; unmatched junction bases: 2. The CDR3 length is 15 residues. In germline, CDR1 is LGHDT, CDR2 YNNKEL (reference sequence). The CDR3 coding sequence is TGTGCCAGCAGCTTAGCGGGGGGGTACCAAGAGACCCAGTACTTC. This gives the protein CASSLAGGYQETQYF.

The gene calls are TRBV19 and TRBJ2-2, with D unresolved. The CDR3 is 12 amino acids. V shed 4 bases and J shed 7 bases, with 7 bases lying between them. Germline CDR1 LNHDA, CDR2 SQIVND (reference sequence). CDR3 coding DNA: TGTGCCAGTAGTACAACCAGCGGGGAGCTGTTTTTT. Amino acids: CASSTTSGELFF.

As concerns this clonotype: The junction does not match germline at one end; this may be a read error. The chain has TRBV12-5 and TRBJ2-1, with D possibly TRBD2 on 5 matching bases. There are 17 residues in the CDR3. Germline CDR1 LGHNT, CDR2 FRNRAP. The CDR3 spells CASGLGLTASSYSEQFF. The DNA for the CDR3 is TGTGCTAGTGGTTTGGGACTAACCGCTAGCTCCTACAGTGAGCAGTTCTTC.

This clonotype occurred a few times. The genes are TRBV27 and TRBJ1-2; no reliable D call. The CDR3 runs 17 residues. Germline V gives CDR1 MNHEY, CDR2 SMNVEV (reference sequence). Trimming removed 5 bases at V and 0 bases at J, with 19 bases between. This CDR3 is CASSPSYMDGANYGYTF. CDR3 coding DNA: TGTGCCAGCAGTCCTAGTTATATGGACGGAGCTAACTATGGCTACACCTTC.

This clonotype was seen just once. This CDR3 reads CASSWATNYEQYF. For the CDR3, the DNA is TGTGCCAGCAGCTGGGCTACAAACTACGAGCAGTACTTC. J is TRBJ2-7 and V is TRBV11-2; D is unclear. The CDR3 has 13 residues. Germline lookup yields CDR1 SGHAT and CDR2 FQNNGV. Trimming removed 4 bases from V and 3 bases from J, with 10 bases in between.